This TCR beta chain is drawn from a study of T cells in Graves' hyperthyroidism and ophthalmopathy. With 5 bases clipped from V and 1 base from J, the junction kept 13 bases outside the gene matches. This CDR3 is 17 amino acids long. The V gene's germline CDR1 is SNHLY and CDR2 FYNNEI. There were TCR beta CDR3 regions amplified from RNA transcripts. First-round RT-PCR of the TCR CDR3 relied on the HTBI primer set. TCRdb ran MiXCR on the multiplex PCR reads and lists one entry per CDR3 protein. The sample yields over 550,000 distinct CDR3 sequences, around 17% seen once. Uncontrolled infection, other autoimmune disease, pregnancy or lactation led to exclusion. This clonotype has at least ten counts.

The V call is TRBV2, the J call TRBJ1-1; 7 bases match TRBD1. This clonotype originated in a woman under 30 with Graves' hyperthyroidism. The specimen sequenced was blood. Here the CDR3 reads CASSKPREGAPNTEAFF. For the CDR3, the DNA is TGTGCCAGCAGTAAACCTAGGGAGGGGGCCCCGAACACTGAAGCTTTCTTT.